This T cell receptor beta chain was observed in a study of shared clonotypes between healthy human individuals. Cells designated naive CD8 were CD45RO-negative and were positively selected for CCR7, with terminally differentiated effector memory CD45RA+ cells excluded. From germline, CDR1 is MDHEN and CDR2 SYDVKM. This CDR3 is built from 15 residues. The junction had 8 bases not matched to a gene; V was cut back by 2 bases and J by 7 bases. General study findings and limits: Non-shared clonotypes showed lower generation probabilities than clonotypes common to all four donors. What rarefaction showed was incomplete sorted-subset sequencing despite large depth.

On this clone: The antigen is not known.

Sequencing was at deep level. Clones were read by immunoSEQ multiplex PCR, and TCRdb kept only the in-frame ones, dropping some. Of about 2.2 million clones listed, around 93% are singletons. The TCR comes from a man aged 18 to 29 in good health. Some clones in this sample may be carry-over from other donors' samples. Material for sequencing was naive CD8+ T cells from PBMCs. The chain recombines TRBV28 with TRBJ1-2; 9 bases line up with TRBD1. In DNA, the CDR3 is TGTGCCAGCAGTTTAGTAATCACAGGGGGCGGTGGCTACACCTTC. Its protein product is CASSLVITGGGGYTF.